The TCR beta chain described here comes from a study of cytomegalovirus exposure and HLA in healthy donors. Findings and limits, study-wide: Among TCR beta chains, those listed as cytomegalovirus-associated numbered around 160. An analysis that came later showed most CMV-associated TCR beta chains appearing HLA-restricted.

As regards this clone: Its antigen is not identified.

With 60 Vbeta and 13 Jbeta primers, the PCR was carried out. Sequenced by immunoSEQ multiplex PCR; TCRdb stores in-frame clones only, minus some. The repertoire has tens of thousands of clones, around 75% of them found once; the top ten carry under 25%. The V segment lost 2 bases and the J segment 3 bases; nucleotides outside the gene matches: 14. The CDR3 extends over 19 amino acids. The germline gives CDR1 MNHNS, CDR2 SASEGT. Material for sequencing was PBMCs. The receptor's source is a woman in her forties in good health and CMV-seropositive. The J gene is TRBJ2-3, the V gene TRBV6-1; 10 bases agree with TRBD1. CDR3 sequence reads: CASSEWDRGTRYGTDTQYF. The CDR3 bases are TGTGCCAGCAGTGAATGGGACAGGGGTACCCGGTATGGGACAGATACGCAGTATTTT.